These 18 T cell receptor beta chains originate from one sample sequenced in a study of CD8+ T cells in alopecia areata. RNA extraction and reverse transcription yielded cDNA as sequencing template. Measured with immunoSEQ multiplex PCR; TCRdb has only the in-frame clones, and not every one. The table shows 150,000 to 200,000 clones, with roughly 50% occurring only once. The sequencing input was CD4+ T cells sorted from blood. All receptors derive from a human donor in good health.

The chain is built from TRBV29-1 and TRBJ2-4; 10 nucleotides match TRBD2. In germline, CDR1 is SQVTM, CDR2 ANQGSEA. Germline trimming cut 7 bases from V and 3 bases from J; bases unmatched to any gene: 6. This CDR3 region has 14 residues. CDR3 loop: CSAQRTSGKNIQYF. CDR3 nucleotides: TGCAGCGCCCAAAGGACTAGCGGCAAAAACATTCAGTACTTC.

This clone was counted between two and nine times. CDR3 nucleotide sequence: TGTGCCTGGAGTGTCGGCAGGGGCTATGGCTACACCTTC. It specifies CAWSVGRGYGYTF. The V gene is TRBV30, the J gene TRBJ1-2; TRBD1 might be the D (6 bases). The CDR3 is 13 amino acids. Trimming stripped 0 bases from V and 4 bases from J, with 9 bases between. Germline V gene sequence: CDR1 GTSNPN, CDR2 SVGIG (reference sequence).

CDR3 sequence reads: CSVEGPGKGSEQYF. In nucleotides, the CDR3 is TGCAGCGTTGAAGGTCCAGGGAAGGGGAGCGAGCAGTACTTC. The chain employs TRBV29-1 and TRBJ2-7; D could derive from TRBD1 or TRBD2 (5 bases each). V lost 1 base and J lost 6, with 16 bases in between. This CDR3 region has 14 residues. The germline V gene encodes CDR1 SQVTM and CDR2 ANQGSEA.

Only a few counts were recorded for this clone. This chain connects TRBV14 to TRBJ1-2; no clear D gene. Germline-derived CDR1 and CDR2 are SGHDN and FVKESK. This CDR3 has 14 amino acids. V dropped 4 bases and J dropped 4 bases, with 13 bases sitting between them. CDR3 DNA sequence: TGTGCCAGCAGCCCCTCGCATGTGCCCTATGGCTACACCTTC. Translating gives CASSPSHVPYGYTF.

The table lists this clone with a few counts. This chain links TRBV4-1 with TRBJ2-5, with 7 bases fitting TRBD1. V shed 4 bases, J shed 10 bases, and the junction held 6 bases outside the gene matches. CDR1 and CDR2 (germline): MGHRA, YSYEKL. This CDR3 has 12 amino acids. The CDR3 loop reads CASSLTGADQYF. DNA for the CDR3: TGCGCCAGCAGCCTAACAGGGGCCGACCAGTACTTC.

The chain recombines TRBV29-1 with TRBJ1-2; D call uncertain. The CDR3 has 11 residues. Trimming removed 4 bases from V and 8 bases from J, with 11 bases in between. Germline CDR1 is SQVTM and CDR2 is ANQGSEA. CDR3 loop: CSVALGNGYTF. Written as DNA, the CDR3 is TGCAGCGTTGCGTTGGGGAACGGCTACACCTTC. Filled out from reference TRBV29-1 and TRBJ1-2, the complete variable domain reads SAVISQKPSRDICQRGTSLTIQCQVDSQVTMMFWYRQQPGQSLTLIATANQGSEATYESGFVIDKFPISRPNLTFSTLTVSNMSPEDSSIYLCSVALGNGYTFGSGTRLTVV.

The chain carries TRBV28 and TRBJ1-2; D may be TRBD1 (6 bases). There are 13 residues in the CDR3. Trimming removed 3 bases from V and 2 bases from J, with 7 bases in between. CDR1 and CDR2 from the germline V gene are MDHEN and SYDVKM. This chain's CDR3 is CASSFGQNYGYTF. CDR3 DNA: TGTGCCAGCAGTTTCGGACAGAACTATGGCTACACCTTC.

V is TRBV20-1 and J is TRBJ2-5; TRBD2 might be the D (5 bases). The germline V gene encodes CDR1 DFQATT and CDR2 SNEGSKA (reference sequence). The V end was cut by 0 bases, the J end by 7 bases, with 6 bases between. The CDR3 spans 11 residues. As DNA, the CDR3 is TGCAGTGCTAGAGATAGCGTGACCCAGTACTTC. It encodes CSARDSVTQYF.

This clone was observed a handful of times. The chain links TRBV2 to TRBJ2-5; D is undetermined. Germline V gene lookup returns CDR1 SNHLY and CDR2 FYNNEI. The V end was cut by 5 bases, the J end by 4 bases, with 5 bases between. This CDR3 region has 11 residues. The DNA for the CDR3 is TGTGCCAGCAGTTTTCGAGAGACCCAGTACTTC. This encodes CASSFRETQYF. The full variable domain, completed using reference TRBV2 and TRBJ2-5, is EPEVTQTPSHQVTQMGQEVILRCVPISNHLYFYWYRQILGQKVEFLVSFYNNEISEKSEIFDDQFSVERPDGSNFTLKIRSTKLEDSAMYFCASSFRETQYFGPGTRLLVL.

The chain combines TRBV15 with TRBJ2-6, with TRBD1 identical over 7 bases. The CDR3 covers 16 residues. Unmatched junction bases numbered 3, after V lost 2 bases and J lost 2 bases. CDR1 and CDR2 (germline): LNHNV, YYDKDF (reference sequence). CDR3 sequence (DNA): TGTGCCACCAGCAGATTAACAGGGGCTGGGGCCAACGTCCTGACTTTC. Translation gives CATSRLTGAGANVLTF.

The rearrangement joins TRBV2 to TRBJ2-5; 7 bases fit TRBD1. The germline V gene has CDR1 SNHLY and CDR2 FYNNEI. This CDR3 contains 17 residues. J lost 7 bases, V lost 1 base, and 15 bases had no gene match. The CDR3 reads CASSEGGRTGGLSTQYF. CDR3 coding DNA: TGTGCCAGCAGTGAAGGAGGCAGGACAGGCGGATTGTCGACCCAGTACTTC.

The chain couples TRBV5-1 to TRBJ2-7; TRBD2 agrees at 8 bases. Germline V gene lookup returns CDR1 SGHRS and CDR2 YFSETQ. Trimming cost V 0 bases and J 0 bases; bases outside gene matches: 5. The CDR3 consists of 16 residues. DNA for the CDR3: TGCGCCAGCAGCTTGGGACTTAGCGGGACCTCCTACGAGCAGTACTTC. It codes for CASSLGLSGTSYEQYF.

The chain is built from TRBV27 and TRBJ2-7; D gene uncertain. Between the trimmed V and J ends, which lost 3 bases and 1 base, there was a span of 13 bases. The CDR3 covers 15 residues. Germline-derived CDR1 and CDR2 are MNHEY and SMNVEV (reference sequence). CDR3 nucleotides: TGTGCCAGCAGTTTGAACCCGCCACTATCCTACGAGCAGTACTTC. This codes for CASSLNPPLSYEQYF.

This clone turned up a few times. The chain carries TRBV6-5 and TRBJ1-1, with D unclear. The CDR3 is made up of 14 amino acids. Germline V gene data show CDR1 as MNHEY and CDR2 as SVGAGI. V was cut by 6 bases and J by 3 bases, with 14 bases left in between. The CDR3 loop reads CASRTRASYTEAFF. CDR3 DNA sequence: TGTGCCAGCAGAACCCGGGCCTCGTACACTGAAGCTTTCTTT.

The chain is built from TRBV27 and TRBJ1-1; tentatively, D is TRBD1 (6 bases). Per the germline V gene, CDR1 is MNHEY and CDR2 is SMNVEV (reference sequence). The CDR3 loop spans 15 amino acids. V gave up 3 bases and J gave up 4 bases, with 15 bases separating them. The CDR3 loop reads CASSLIGGWGTEAFF. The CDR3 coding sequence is TGTGCCAGCAGTTTGATAGGGGGTTGGGGCACTGAAGCTTTCTTT.

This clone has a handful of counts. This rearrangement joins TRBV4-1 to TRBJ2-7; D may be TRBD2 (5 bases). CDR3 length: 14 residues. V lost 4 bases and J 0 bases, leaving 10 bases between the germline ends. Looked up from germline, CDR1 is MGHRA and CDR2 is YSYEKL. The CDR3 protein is CASSPILVSYEQYF. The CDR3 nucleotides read TGCGCCAGCAGCCCGATACTAGTCTCCTACGAGCAGTACTTC.

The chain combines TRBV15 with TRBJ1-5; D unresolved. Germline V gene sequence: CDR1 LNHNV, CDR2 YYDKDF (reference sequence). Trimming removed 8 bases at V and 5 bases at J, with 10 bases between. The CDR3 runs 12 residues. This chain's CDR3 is CATGYGYQPQHF. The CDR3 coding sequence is TGTGCCACCGGGTATGGTTATCAGCCCCAGCATTTT.

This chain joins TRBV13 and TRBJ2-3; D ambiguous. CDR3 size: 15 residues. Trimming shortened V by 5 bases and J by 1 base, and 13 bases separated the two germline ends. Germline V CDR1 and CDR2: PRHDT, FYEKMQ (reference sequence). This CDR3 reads CASSADTYGTDTQYF. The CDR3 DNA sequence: TGTGCCAGCAGCGCCGACACTTACGGCACAGATACGCAGTATTTT.